The following is a T cell receptor (beta chain) sequence with its context. Its antigen is still unknown. No base-level quality is on record; no much larger clone is a single base apart. These data come from a study of regulatory T cells in long-lasting Graves disease (dated by TCRdb to the early 2020s). At the level of the whole study: Persistent Graves' disease meant more than 5 years of antithyroid drug treatment with TSH receptor autoantibodies that stayed positive. The study took place in China and was registered as a clinical trial. Antithyroid drugs had been taken for approximately 10 years on average by persistent Graves' disease patients in the clinical cohort. Patients with persistent Graves' disease were compared with patients with newly diagnosed Graves' disease using TCR sequencing and RNA sequencing of peripheral blood. A total of around 35 samples underwent TCR sequencing: some 13 from persistent and around 20 from newly diagnosed Graves' disease patients.

The library relied on multiplex PCR. The sample was run on an Illumina HiSeq 4000. TCR beta libraries were built with iRepertoire HTBI primers and Arm-PCR amplification of CDR3 regions. Before sequencing, the PCR products underwent gel purification. The source study handled its data this way. Across samples, 60 to 75 TRBV and roughly 15 TRBJ segments were identified and used for gene usage analysis of CDR3 amino acid clonotypes. COPE and FqMerger were used to merge filtered high-quality paired reads into contigs. Contigs were aligned with BLAST to IMGT TRBV, TRBD and TRBJ reference genes, and CDR3 was defined per IMGT. Any clonotype with a frequency above 0.1% was counted as a highly expanded clone. Repertoire diversity was measured by Shannon entropy, and V-J evenness by the Gini coefficient. A clonotype was considered public if more than one individual shared it. The public reads were quality trimmed at Q25 with fastp and then assembled into clones with MiXCR by TCRdb, keeping productive beta chains. Every entry covers one CDR3 protein and lists the most common genes and DNA from its rows. None of the V and J calls come from the authors' own analysis; TCRdb made them. In this sample the table shows 450,000 or so distinct CDR3 sequences, around a fifth of which occur a single time. The ten largest clones capture under 15% of the sample.

The research as a whole found: A larger number of public clonotypes was shared among persistent patients (approximately 2,500) than among newly diagnosed patients (more than 850). Sequencing and analysis were restricted to the TCR beta chain. The small sample size was acknowledged by the authors as a limitation that may reduce accuracy. Compared with newly diagnosed patients, patients with persistent Graves' disease had lower TCR Shannon entropy and fewer highly expanded clones, which suggests clonal expansion. Peripheral blood alone was examined, since thyroid tissue, which constituted the primary lesion, could not be accessed. TRBV28, TRBJ1-2 and TRBJ2-5 were preferentially used in persistent disease, while TRBV20-1 and TRBJ2-1 were favored in newly diagnosed disease.

Measured from the cysteine to the phenylalanine, the CDR3 is 14 residues long. Solely the CDR3 DNA is kept, with 42 bases framed from the first base. V is shortened by 4 bases, J by 5 bases, and the region joining them spans 14 bases. CDR1 SNHLY and CDR2 FYNNEI are derived from the germline V gene. The sample's time point label is to be understood as: persistent/refractory GD, antithyroid drugs over 5 years with positive TRAb. RNA was extracted from PBMCs in TRIzol for both TCR sequencing and RNA sequencing. The diagnosis of Graves' disease was made according to American Thyroid Association guidelines. Recruitment of patients was carried out at an endocrinology department in Xi'an, China. Each patient gave approximately 8.8 milliliters of peripheral blood, collected in an EDTA anticoagulant tube. PBMCs were isolated by Ficoll Paque Plus density gradient separation without further T cell sorting. An Agilent 2100 Bioanalyzer and agarose gel were used to check RNA quality, and a NanoDrop 2000 was used to measure RNA concentration.

This sequence originates from a female donor with Graves disease. The sample consisted of peripheral blood mononuclear cells (PBMCs), taken when the disease was refractory, from a patient treated with antithyroid drugs. The chain is made from TRBV2 and TRBJ2-5; no D gene is confidently identified. The base sequence is TGTGCCAGCAGTGTATCCCCGTCCGGGGAGACCCAGTACTTC. This sequence encodes CASSVSPSGETQYF.